Included here is one TCR beta chain sequence, with context. Original data processing: Estimation of nucleated cell counts relied on the amplification of reference gene primers. The assay was immunoSEQ multiplex PCR, and TCRdb's table has in-frame clones only and misses some. That table furnishes V, J and clone size, whereas the DNA furnished D and trimming. The sample shows around 77,000 clones, over 60% of them seen only once. The data belong to a study of blood T cell repertoires in COVID-19. The ends lost 3 bases at V and 7 bases at J; junction bases unmatched: 10. Germline V CDR1 and CDR2: LGHNA, YSLEER. This CDR3 is built from 16 residues.

The receptor was derived from a woman aged 80 or over with active or convalescent COVID-19. Sequenced material: peripheral blood. This sequence joins TRBV4-3 and TRBJ2-1, with TRBD1 matching over 9 bases. CDR3 sequence: CASSHGQGSRRNEQFF. In DNA, the CDR3 is TGCGCCAGCAGCCACGGACAGGGGTCACGACGGAATGAGCAGTTCTTC.